This T cell receptor beta chain was recorded in a study of cytomegalovirus exposure and HLA in healthy donors. Primers: 60 Vbeta forward and 13 Jbeta reverse. The table came from immunoSEQ multiplex PCR; TCRdb's copy has only in-frame clones and leaves some out. The sample carries around 150,000 clones, about four fifths recorded once. The clonotype was recovered from a man aged 25-45 years in good health. The sample comprised PBMCs.

CDR3 nucleotide sequence: TGTGCCAGCAGCATTTCGAGCGGGAGGGTGGGGATCTACAATGAGCAGTTCTTC. This gives the protein CASSISSGRVGIYNEQFF. The chain links TRBV21-1 to TRBJ2-1; the table's D gene call, TRBD2, was not cross checked with the DNA. TRBV21-1 is termed a pseudogene. This CDR3 is 18 amino acids long.